This entry concerns a single T cell receptor beta chain. What it binds is unknown. The data derive from a study of graft-versus-host responses after intestinal transplantation. Study background: Recipients obtained multivisceral, liver-intestinal, or isolated intestinal transplants. Once they had received anti-thymocyte globulin induction, all recipients took tacrolimus and steroids for approximately 3 years. Study results and caveats: When patients had graft-donor T cell macrochimerism, their allografts held high graft-versus-host to host-versus-graft clonal ratios.

From germline, CDR1 is MNHEY and CDR2 SMNVEV (reference sequence). The CDR3 extends over 15 amino acids. V was shortened by 5 bases and J by 2 bases, with 16 bases between the two germline ends. TCRdb's copy holds only in-frame clones and misses some; the assay was immunoSEQ multiplex PCR. Of around 93,000 clones listed, over 80% were seen once; the top ten hold roughly 5.6%. The sequence was obtained from a human donor who received an intestinal transplant. The chain recombines TRBV27 with TRBJ2-7, with D possibly being TRBD2 (5 bases). The starting material was unstimulated CD8+ T cells sorted from spleen or lymph node cells, obtained before intestinal transplant. CDR3 nucleotide sequence: TGTGCCAGCAGTGATTATCCGGGGTGGGCCTACGAGCAGTACTTC. Translated: CASSDYPGWAYEQYF.